This T cell receptor beta chain comes out of a study of beta chain features in type 1 diabetes. Study-level background: Across every sample, 85 million to 120 million sorted cells were examined in total. Study outcomes and limitations: Individuals with type 1 diabetes displayed fewer insertions and more deletions at VDJ junctions. Cells expressing TCR highly could be over-represented by cDNA sequencing.

With respect to this clone: Its specificity is unknown.

Germline V gene sequence: CDR1 MGHDK, CDR2 SYGVNS. The CDR3 has 12 residues. Trimming shortened V by 4 bases and J by 2 bases, and 4 bases separated the two germline ends. Expressed TCRB transcripts were sequenced because the isolated RNA had all been reverse transcribed beforehand. Profiled with immunoSEQ multiplex PCR; TCRdb holds only in-frame clones, not every one. Here the sample spans 300,000 to 350,000 clones, less than 15% being singletons. This clonotype was sampled from a man aged 25-45 years in good health. The chain couples TRBV25-1 to TRBJ2-3; the D is unclear. The sequenced sample was central memory CD4+ T cells from blood. The CDR3 region has the DNA TGTGCCAGCAGTGCCTCCACAGATACGCAGTATTTT. Residues: CASSASTDTQYF.